One and the same sample provided the 7 T cell receptor beta chains below, sequenced in a study of cytomegalovirus exposure and HLA in healthy donors. Primers for the PCR totalled 60 Vbeta and 13 Jbeta. The repertoire was sequenced with immunoSEQ multiplex PCR; TCRdb's copy has only in-frame clones and lacks some. In all, the sample yields approximately 210,000 clones. The sequenced sample was PBMCs. Receptor source: a woman in her twenties or thirties in good health and CMV-seropositive.

The chain combines TRBV4-1 with TRBJ1-2; 9 bases fit TRBD1. The V gene end was trimmed by 4 bases and the J gene end by 3 bases; junction bases not matched to a gene: 6. The CDR3 sequence is 15 residues long. Germline values: CDR1 MGHRA, CDR2 YSYEKL. CDR3 sequence: CASSPRDRAYYGYTF. As DNA, the CDR3 is TGCGCCAGCAGCCCCCGGGACAGGGCCTACTATGGCTACACCTTC.

The rearrangement uses TRBV29-1 and TRBJ2-2; possible D gene TRBD1, 5 bases. This CDR3 comprises 14 residues. The V end was cut by 3 bases, the J end by 5 bases, with 13 bases between. Germline V gene lookup returns CDR1 SQVTM and CDR2 ANQGSEA. CDR3 bases: TGCAGCGTTGAGAAGGGGCAGGTAACCGGGGAGCTGTTTTTT. Translating it yields CSVEKGQVTGELFF.

V usage is TRBV29-1 and J usage is TRBJ2-3; 12 positions agree with TRBD1. The CDR3 runs 15 residues. The ends lost 6 bases at V and 4 bases at J; junction bases unmatched: 8. Germline loops: CDR1 SQVTM, CDR2 ANQGSEA. The DNA of the CDR3 is TGCAGCGTGGGCCCCGGGACAGGGGGCTCAGATACGCAGTATTTT. This sequence encodes CSVGPGTGGSDTQYF.

The chain carries TRBV5-1 and TRBJ1-2; D is unresolved. CDR3 length: 13 amino acids. Trimming removed 0 bases at V and 0 bases at J, with 3 bases between. Germline V lookup: CDR1 SGHRS, CDR2 YFSETQ. DNA of the CDR3: TGCGCCAGCAGCTTGGCCGCTAACTATGGCTACACCTTC. Translation gives CASSLAANYGYTF.

The chain couples TRBV7-9 to TRBJ2-2, with a tentative D call TRBD2 (5 bases). V lost 6 bases, J lost 7 bases, and 18 bases lay in between. The CDR3 is 15 residues long. The V gene's germline CDR1 is SEHNR and CDR2 FQNEAQ (reference sequence). This CDR3 is CASSPGVPLSGELFF. CDR3 nucleotide sequence: TGTGCCAGCAGTCCCGGGGTCCCGCTTAGCGGGGAGCTGTTTTTT.

The chain combines TRBV5-1 with TRBJ1-1, with 8 bases that match TRBD1. This CDR3 region has 15 residues. Germline CDR1 SGHRS, CDR2 YFSETQ. With V trimmed by 3 bases and J by 0 bases, 4 bases remained unmatched. The CDR3 reads CASSSGQGMNTEAFF. In DNA form, the CDR3 reads TGCGCCAGCAGCTCAGGACAGGGCATGAACACTGAAGCTTTCTTT. Full variable domain (remainder filled in from reference TRBV5-1 and TRBJ1-1): KAGVTQTPRYLIKTRGQQVTLSCSPISGHRSVSWYQQTPGQGLQFLFEYFSETQRNKGNFPGRFSGRQFSNSRSEMNVSTLELGDSALYLCASSSGQGMNTEAFFGQGTRLTVV.

The CDR3 DNA reads TGTGCCACCAGCAGAGAGACAGGGCAAACATCCTACGAGCAGTACTTC. This codes for CATSRETGQTSYEQYF. The rearrangement joins TRBV15 to TRBJ2-5, with TRBD1 matching over 7 bases. The end of the DNA aligns better with TRBJ2-7, so the J call may be wrong. This CDR3 is 16 amino acids long. CDR1 and CDR2 (germline): LNHNV, YYDKDF (reference sequence).